A single sample gave rise to the 20 T cell receptor beta chains below, sequenced in a study of human T cells and chemical hapten exposure. TCRdb itself ran the RACE reads through MiXCR, one entry per CDR3 protein. The top ten clones hold more than 1% of a sample with approximately 260,000 distinct CDR3 sequences, 7.5% to 8% of them seen once. Stated time point: pre-sensitization, week 0. The treatment was: therapeutic diphenylcyclopropenone sensitization with weekly scalp DPC. Material: whole blood, obtained in connection with sensitization to the hapten diphenylcyclopropenone (DPC). These receptors all stem from a man aged 18 to 35 with alopecia areata. Some clones in this sample may be carry-over from other donors' samples.

The chain links TRBV10-2 to TRBJ2-5; a possible D gene is TRBD1 (6 bases). The CDR3 runs to 11 residues. Germline V gene data show CDR1 as WSHSY and CDR2 as SAAADI. The ends were cut back, 8 bases at V and 5 bases at J, with 9 bases in the middle. The CDR3, as DNA: TGCGCCAGCCTAAGGGGGGAGACCCAGTACTTC. Amino acid sequence: CASLRGETQYF.

The chain is built from TRBV7-2 and TRBJ1-5; 9 bases fit TRBD1. The CDR3 runs to 15 residues. Germline V gene sequence: CDR1 SGHTA, CDR2 FQGNSA. J was trimmed by 6 bases and V by 5 bases; bases with no gene match: 8. CDR3: CASSRDRVKTQPQHF. CDR3 sequence (DNA): TGTGCCAGCAGCCGGGACAGGGTAAAAACTCAGCCCCAGCATTTT.

The V and J genes are TRBV7-2 and TRBJ2-5; D unresolved. Germline values: CDR1 SGHTA, CDR2 FQGNSA. V was clipped by 5 bases and J by 2 bases, with 12 bases between them. The CDR3 length is 14 residues. CDR3 DNA: TGTGCCAGCAGCCCAAACTTAAAGCAAGAGACCCAGTACTTC. Translated, it gives CASSPNLKQETQYF.

The sample holds a few counts of this clonotype. CDR3 sequence reads: CASSPTGLGQPQHF. The CDR3 DNA follows: TGTGCCAGCAGCCCCACAGGGTTGGGACAGCCCCAGCATTTT. The chain uses TRBV6-1 and TRBJ1-5; weak D call: TRBD1 (6 bases). With 6 bases removed from V and 7 bases from J, the gap between germline ends came to 16 bases. The CDR3 totals 14 residues. Germline V gene data show CDR1 as MNHNS and CDR2 as SASEGT.

This clonotype has just a few counts. This chain joins TRBV6-6 and TRBJ1-2; unclear D gene. The CDR3 length is 13 residues. Germline loops: CDR1 MNHNY, CDR2 SVGAGI (reference sequence). V was trimmed by 9 bases and J by 3 bases, leaving 14 bases between them. The DNA of the CDR3 is TGTGCCAGTAGGCCGGATTCCTACTATGGCTACACCTTC. Translation: CASRPDSYYGYTF.

There are a few counts of this clonotype. This sequence joins TRBV7-2 and TRBJ2-7; no firm D call. This CDR3 comprises 14 residues. The V gene lost 1 base and the J gene lost 2 bases, with 9 bases spanning the gap. The V gene's germline CDR1 is SGHTA and CDR2 FQGNSA. CDR3 DNA sequence: TGTGCCAGCAGCTTAGGACGTCTAGCCTACGAGCAGTACTTC. Its protein product is CASSLGRLAYEQYF.

In this sample, this clonotype turned up many times. The chain recombines TRBV6-6 with TRBJ1-5, with TRBD1 as a possible D gene (5 bases). Trimming cost V 8 bases and J 7 bases, with 15 bases left between them. The germline V gene encodes CDR1 MNHNY and CDR2 SVGAGI (reference sequence). The CDR3 runs to 13 residues. DNA for the CDR3: TGTGCCAGCGAGAGGGGACCCGGCCAGCCCCAGCATTTT. As protein: CASERGPGQPQHF.

V and J are TRBV27 and TRBJ2-7; D not resolved. Trimming cost V 5 bases and J 10 bases, with 24 bases left between them. The CDR3 sequence is 15 residues long. Germline V lookup: CDR1 MNHEY, CDR2 SMNVEV (reference sequence). This CDR3 reads CASSALGVSGALQYF. CDR3 sequence (DNA): TGTGCCAGCAGTGCACTCGGCGTGTCGGGCGCGTTACAGTACTTC.

The rearrangement joins TRBV7-2 to TRBJ2-5, with unresolved D. The CDR3 totals 14 residues. The ends were cut back, 1 base at V and 5 bases at J, with 11 bases in the middle. The V gene's germline CDR1 is SGHTA and CDR2 FQGNSA. CDR3 in amino acids: CASSLVRIDETQYF. CDR3 sequence (DNA): TGTGCCAGCAGCTTAGTTAGGATCGACGAGACCCAGTACTTC.

This clonotype turned up a few times. The J gene is TRBJ1-3, the V gene TRBV7-7; D is unclear. Per the germline V gene, CDR1 is SSHAT and CDR2 is FNYEAQ (reference sequence). The CDR3 is made up of 17 amino acids. Trimming stripped 5 bases from V and 0 bases from J, with 17 bases between. CDR3: CASSQTPGVHSGNTIYF. CDR3 DNA: TGTGCCAGCAGCCAAACCCCCGGAGTCCACTCTGGAAACACCATATATTTT.

This clonotype was recorded at least ten times. The genes are TRBV4-3 and TRBJ1-5; tentatively, D is TRBD1 (6 bases). CDR1 and CDR2 (germline): LGHNA, YSLEER. The germline V and J ends were trimmed by 0 bases and 5 bases, with 11 bases remaining between them. CDR3 length equals 15 residues. The CDR3: CASSQDAGGHQPQHF. In DNA, the CDR3 is TGCGCCAGCAGCCAAGATGCGGGGGGGCATCAGCCCCAGCATTTT.

This clonotype showed up many times. V usage is TRBV9 and J usage is TRBJ2-1; D ambiguous. CDR1 and CDR2 from the germline V gene are SGDLS and YYNGEE. Trimming cost V 0 bases and J 10 bases, with 8 bases left between them. The CDR3 has 12 residues. The CDR3, as DNA: TGTGCCAGCAGCGTAGACCCCGGGGAGCAGTTCTTC. This encodes CASSVDPGEQFF.

There are many counts of this clonotype. The chain couples TRBV20-1 to TRBJ1-2, with 7 bases lining up with TRBD1. Looked up from germline, CDR1 is DFQATT and CDR2 is SNEGSKA (reference sequence). J gave up 3 bases and V 3 bases, and 1 base lay outside the gene matches. This CDR3 is built from 12 residues. The CDR3, as DNA: TGCAGTGCTAGGGGACAGTACTATGGCTACACCTTC. Translating it yields CSARGQYYGYTF.

The V gene is TRBV7-9, the J gene TRBJ2-1, with 7 bases fitting TRBD1. Germline CDR1 reads SEHNR; CDR2 reads FQNEAQ (reference sequence). This CDR3 is 16 amino acids long. Trimming cost V 5 bases and J 0 bases; bases outside gene matches: 7. The CDR3 region has the DNA TGTGCCAGCAGCCCTCGGACAGGCGTCTCCTACAATGAGCAGTTCTTC. This translates into CASSPRTGVSYNEQFF.

This chain links TRBV20-1 with TRBJ2-5; D is ambiguous. The CDR3 length is 13 residues. Germline loops: CDR1 DFQATT, CDR2 SNEGSKA (reference sequence). Trimming removed 6 bases at V and 0 bases at J, with 11 bases between. The CDR3 here is CSAKQAYQETQYF. In nucleotides, the CDR3 is TGCAGTGCAAAACAAGCGTACCAAGAGACCCAGTACTTC.

The chain carries TRBV10-3 and TRBJ1-1; TRBD1 is a possible D gene (6 bases). V gave up 7 bases and J gave up 9 bases, with 24 bases separating them. From germline, CDR1 is ENHRY and CDR2 SYGVKD. There are 15 residues in the CDR3. CDR3: CAITRQVPPGTKAFF. CDR3 in DNA: TGTGCCATCACCAGACAGGTGCCTCCGGGGACTAAAGCTTTCTTT.

This clonotype appeared a few times. The chain employs TRBV7-9 and TRBJ1-5, with TRBD1 as a possible D gene (6 bases). The V end lost 2 bases, the J end lost 2 bases, and 13 bases lay between the germline ends. CDR3 length: 16 residues. Per the germline V gene, CDR1 is SEHNR and CDR2 is FQNEAQ (reference sequence). In DNA form, the CDR3 reads TGTGCCAGCAGCTTATTTGGGGGGCTTGGCAATCAGCCCCAGCATTTT. It is translated as CASSLFGGLGNQPQHF.

The chain employs TRBV5-5 and TRBJ1-1; the D is unclear. The CDR3 length is 14 residues. The V gene lost 0 bases and the J gene lost 3 bases, with 9 bases spanning the gap. The germline CDR1 and CDR2 sequences are SGHKS and YYEKEE (reference sequence). In DNA, the CDR3 is TGTGCCAGCAGCTTGGGCGGCTCCTACACTGAAGCTTTCTTT. This sequence encodes CASSLGGSYTEAFF.

The V and J genes are TRBV7-2 and TRBJ1-1; no clear D gene. Trimming cost V 3 bases and J 1 base, with 9 bases left between them. The CDR3 sequence is 14 residues long. Per the germline V gene, CDR1 is SGHTA and CDR2 is FQGNSA. The DNA of the CDR3 is TGTGCCAGCAGCTTTCCAGCACCGAACACTGAAGCTTTCTTT. It translates to CASSFPAPNTEAFF.

Remarks on this clonotype: This may be a read error, as it is one base from a much larger clone. The rearrangement joins TRBV9 to TRBJ1-1; unclear D gene. Germline V lookup: CDR1 SGDLS, CDR2 YYNGEE. Deletions cut 4 bases from V and 3 bases from J, with 13 bases between. The CDR3 totals 14 residues. This chain's CDR3 is CASSIVSEYTEAFF. As DNA, the CDR3 is TGTGCCAGCAGCATAGTGTCAGAATACACTGAAGCTTTCTTT.